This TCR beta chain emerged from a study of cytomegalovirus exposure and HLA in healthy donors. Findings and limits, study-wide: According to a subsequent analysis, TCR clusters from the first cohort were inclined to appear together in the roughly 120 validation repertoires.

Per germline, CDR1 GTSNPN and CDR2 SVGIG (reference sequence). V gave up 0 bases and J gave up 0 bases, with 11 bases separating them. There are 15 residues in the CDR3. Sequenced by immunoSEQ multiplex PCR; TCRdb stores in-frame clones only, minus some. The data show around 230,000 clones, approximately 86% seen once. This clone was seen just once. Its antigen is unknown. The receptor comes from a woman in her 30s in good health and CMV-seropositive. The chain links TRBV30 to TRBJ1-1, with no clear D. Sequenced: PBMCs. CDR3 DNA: TGTGCCTGGAGTGTGTGGGCCAGAATGAACACTGAAGCTTTCTTT. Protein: CAWSVWARMNTEAFF.